A selection of T cell receptor beta chains follows, all from one sample in a study of blood T cell repertoires in COVID-19. This table comes from immunoSEQ multiplex PCR, and its TCRdb copy is limited to in-frame clones, with some not included. The table lists about 270,000 clones, 80% to 90% of them singletons, with roughly 13% in the top ten. The sequencing input was peripheral blood. These receptor sequences come from a woman aged 70 to 79 with COVID-19, enrolled during active disease. Each CDR3 is given with its conserved first and last residue. D genes are given only for firm matches. Clone size is shown for a subset of rows, as once, few, many or a class of expanded clone.

cdr3_aa,cdr3_nt,clone_size,d_call,j_call,v_call
CASSIATDNSPLHF,TGTGCCAGTAGTATAGCCACAGACAATTCACCCCTCCACTTT,NA,NA,TRBJ1-6,TRBV19
CSVRGGPNSPLHF,TGCAGCGTAAGGGGAGGGCCGAATTCACCCCTCCACTTT,few,NA,TRBJ1-6,TRBV29-1
CASSQASGGGGDTGELFF,TGCGCCAGCAGCCAGGCAAGCGGGGGCGGGGGTGACACCGGGGAGCTGTTTTTT,NA,TRBD2,TRBJ2-2,TRBV4-1
CARCGGFGYTF,TGCGCCCGCTGTGGGGGCTTTGGCTACACCTTC,NA,NA,TRBJ1-2,TRBV23-1
CASSIPQGSEVYEQYF,TGTGCCAGCAGCATACCCCAGGGTTCTGAGGTCTACGAGCAGTACTTC,NA,NA,TRBJ2-7,TRBV21-1
CASSLVDRAGGYTF,TGTGCCAGCAGCTTAGTCGACAGGGCGGGAGGCTACACCTTC,NA,TRBD1,TRBJ1-2,TRBV11-2
CASSVGLATSGIQYF,TGTGCCAGCAGCGTAGGACTAGCGACGTCGGGCATTCAGTACTTC,NA,TRBD2,TRBJ2-4,TRBV9
CASSPSPYRDEQYF,TGTGCCAGCAGTCCCTCACCTTACAGGGACGAGCAGTACTTC,NA,NA,TRBJ2-7,TRBV6-5
CASSLREGRAYNSPLHF,TGTGCCAGCAGCTTGCGGGAGGGCAGAGCGTATAATTCACCCCTCCACTTT,NA,NA,TRBJ1-6,TRBV7-9
CASLPGQMNTEAFF,TGCGCCAGCCTCCCGGGACAAATGAACACTGAAGCTTTCTTT,NA,NA,TRBJ1-1,TRBV5-1
CASSGVVAGGPVGQYF,TGTGCCAGCAGCGGTGTCGTAGCGGGGGGGCCGGTAGGGCAGTACTTC,NA,TRBD2,TRBJ2-7,TRBV7-9
CASSYDRVPNTEAFF,TGTGCCAGCAGCTACGACAGGGTTCCAAACACTGAAGCTTTCTTT,NA,TRBD1,TRBJ1-1,TRBV9
CASSPERVSYTF,TGTGCCAGCAGCCCGGAGAGGGTTAGCTACACCTTC,NA,NA,TRBJ1-2,TRBV7-2
CASSIGTSGVTDTQYF,TGTGCCAGTAGTATAGGGACTAGCGGGGTCACAGATACGCAGTATTTT,NA,TRBD2,TRBJ2-3,TRBV19
CASSQDWDTNTGELFF,TGTGCCAGCAGCCAAGATTGGGACACGAACACCGGGGAGCTGTTTTTT,few,NA,TRBJ2-2,TRBV14
CASSLAGGHYGYTF,TGCGCCAGCAGCTTGGCGGGGGGCCACTATGGCTACACCTTC,NA,NA,TRBJ1-2,TRBV5-1
CASRYSGTNTGELFF,TGTGCCAGCAGGTATTCGGGGACGAACACCGGGGAGCTGTTTTTT,NA,NA,TRBJ2-2,TRBV2
CASALSGNSYEQYF,TGTGCCAGCGCATTATCGGGGAACTCCTACGAGCAGTACTTC,NA,NA,TRBJ2-7,TRBV6-5
CASSYQGTSPLHF,TGTGCCAGCAGCTATCAGGGGACCTCACCCCTCCACTTT,NA,NA,TRBJ1-6,TRBV7-3
CALRDRDDYGYTF,TGTGCCTTAAGGGACAGGGATGACTATGGCTACACCTTC,NA,TRBD1,TRBJ1-2,TRBV28
CASSWTGAGTEAFF,TGCGCCAGCAGCTGGACAGGGGCAGGAACTGAAGCTTTCTTT,NA,TRBD1,TRBJ1-1,TRBV5-1
CASQTENIQYF,TGTGCCAGCCAGACTGAAAACATTCAGTACTTC,few,NA,TRBJ2-4,TRBV28
CASSQRDNQPQHF,TGCGCCAGCAGCCAAAGAGACAATCAGCCCCAGCATTTT,NA,NA,TRBJ1-5,TRBV4-3
CAWSGGEKLFF,TGTGCCTGGAGTGGAGGTGAAAAACTGTTTTTT,NA,NA,TRBJ1-4,TRBV30
CASSLSRGSNQPQHF,TGTGCCAGCAGTTTATCACGGGGGAGCAATCAGCCCCAGCATTTT,NA,NA,TRBJ1-5,TRBV27
CASSAAGALAEAFF,TGTGCCAGCAGCGCCGCAGGGGCGCTCGCTGAAGCTTTCTTT,NA,NA,TRBJ1-1,TRBV28
CSASLDYGYNEQFF,TGCAGTGCTAGTCTGGACTACGGATACAATGAGCAGTTCTTC,NA,NA,TRBJ2-1,TRBV20-1
CSATGGTEAFF,TGCAGCGCTACGGGGGGCACTGAAGCTTTCTTT,NA,NA,TRBJ1-1,TRBV29-1
CASSSGQGGIEAFF,TGTGCCAGCAGCTCTGGACAGGGAGGAATTGAAGCTTTCTTT,once,TRBD1,TRBJ1-1,TRBV5-4
CASSTFDGTSEAFF,TGTGCCAGCAGTACTTTCGACGGGACATCTGAAGCTTTCTTT,NA,NA,TRBJ1-1,TRBV28
CASSSSTIQGSSYGYTF,TGTGCCAGCAGTTCCAGCACAATACAGGGCTCAAGCTATGGCTACACCTTC,NA,NA,TRBJ1-2,TRBV6-2/TRBV6-3
CAISDSRVTQGYTF,TGTGCCATCAGTGACTCGAGGGTTACTCAAGGCTACACCTTC,NA,NA,TRBJ1-2,TRBV10-3
CASSLVGTAKDEQYF,TGCGCCAGCAGCTTGGTAGGGACAGCGAAAGACGAGCAGTACTTC,NA,TRBD1,TRBJ2-7,TRBV5-1
CASSGGTGPYEQYF,TGTGCCAGCAGTGGAGGGACAGGCCCCTACGAGCAGTACTTC,NA,TRBD1,TRBJ2-7,TRBV2
CASSPAGAPNEQFF,TGTGCCAGCAGCCCCGCAGGGGCACCCAATGAGCAGTTCTTC,NA,NA,TRBJ2-1,TRBV7-2
CASSLALGGAFF,TGTGCCAGCAGCTTAGCGTTAGGGGGAGCTTTCTTT,NA,NA,TRBJ1-1,TRBV7-9
CASSLFAGPYNEQFF,TGTGCCAGCAGCTTATTCGCGGGACCCTACAATGAGCAGTTCTTC,NA,NA,TRBJ2-1,TRBV7-9
CSVGRTGQGPYEQYF,TGCAGCGTTGGACGAACGGGACAGGGACCATACGAGCAGTACTTC,NA,TRBD1,TRBJ2-7,TRBV29-1
CASRGLGRAQWFF,TGTGCCAGCAGGGGGCTCGGACGTGCCCAGTGGTTCTTC,NA,NA,TRBJ2-1,TRBV28
CASSRPGQGNEQYF,TGTGCCAGCAGTCGGCCGGGACAGGGGAACGAGCAGTACTTC,NA,TRBD1,TRBJ2-7,TRBV11-2
CASSQYRLAHEQYF,TGCGCCAGCAGCCAATATCGACTAGCACACGAGCAGTACTTC,NA,TRBD2,TRBJ2-7,TRBV4-1
CATSDPGTGRGETQYF,TGTGCCACCAGTGATCCGGGGACAGGGCGGGGAGAGACCCAGTACTTC,NA,TRBD1,TRBJ2-5,TRBV24-1
CARSLAGREAYGYTF,TGTGCCAGAAGCTTGGCCGGCAGGGAGGCCTATGGCTACACCTTC,NA,NA,TRBJ1-2,TRBV5-3
CASARDRGEKLFF,TGTGCCAGCGCCCGGGACAGGGGGGAAAAACTGTTTTTT,NA,TRBD1,TRBJ1-4,TRBV12-3/TRBV12-4
CASSLGLGGGTDTQYF,TGCGCCAGCAGCCTCGGGCTCGGCGGGGGCACAGATACGCAGTATTTT,NA,NA,TRBJ2-3,TRBV5-1
CASSDAGTGSYEQYF,TGTGCCAGCAGTGACGCCGGGACAGGGAGCTACGAGCAGTACTTC,NA,TRBD1,TRBJ2-7,TRBV2
CASSVAGTSGQETQYF,TGTGCCAGCAGCGTAGCTGGGACTAGCGGCCAAGAGACCCAGTACTTC,NA,TRBD2,TRBJ2-5,TRBV9
CASSEWAGGKETQYF,TGTGCCAGCAGTGAATGGGCGGGGGGCAAGGAAACCCAGTACTTC,NA,TRBD2,TRBJ2-5,TRBV25-1
CASSLETGVGVYEQYF,TGTGCCAGCAGCTTAGAGACAGGGGTAGGGGTATACGAGCAGTACTTC,NA,TRBD1,TRBJ2-7,TRBV7-6
CATSDSRGAGDTQYF,TGTGCCACCAGTGATTCCCGGGGGGCCGGTGATACGCAGTATTTT,NA,NA,TRBJ2-3,TRBV24-1